Listed here are 15 T cell receptor beta chains from one sample, sequenced in a study of blood T cells in healthy people across ages. The second PCR ran roughly 7 to 11 cycles with a sample-barcoded 5' primer and J-beta primers. TCRdb used MiXCR to reprocess the 5' RACE reads, holding one entry per CDR3 protein. The sample includes 1.5 million to 2 million distinct CDR3 sequences, about 28% of them seen just once. Sequenced material: blood. Receptors originate from a woman under 40 in good health.

This clonotype has more than one count but fewer than ten. The rearrangement joins TRBV10-3 to TRBJ1-2, with D perhaps matching TRBD1 (5 bases). Trimming removed 2 bases at V and 5 bases at J, with 9 bases between. Germline CDR1 is ENHRY and CDR2 is SYGVKD. The length of the CDR3 is 13 residues. The CDR3 reads CAISEGTEYGYTF. The CDR3 bases are TGTGCCATCAGTGAGGGGACCGAGTATGGCTACACCTTC.

J is TRBJ2-3 and V is TRBV6-5; the match to TRBD2 covers 10 bases. The CDR3 is made up of 14 amino acids. Germline V gene sequence: CDR1 MNHEY, CDR2 SVGAGI. V was pared by 5 bases and J by 7 bases, with 6 bases of the junction left unmatched. The chain's CDR3 is CASSAAGGINTQYF. Written as DNA, the CDR3 is TGTGCCAGCAGTGCAGCGGGGGGGATAAATACGCAGTATTTT.

This clonotype was observed a few times. The rearrangement joins TRBV29-1 to TRBJ1-2; no firm D call. Trimming stripped 7 bases from V and 4 bases from J, with 13 bases between. The CDR3 is 12 residues long. CDR1 is SQVTM, CDR2 ANQGSEA, per germline. The CDR3 loop is CSGAGVLYGYTF. CDR3 in DNA: TGCAGCGGGGCAGGCGTTCTCTATGGCTACACCTTC.

This clonotype has just a few counts. V is TRBV20-1 and J is TRBJ2-7; perhaps TRBD2 as D (5 bases). TRBJ2-5 explains the end of the DNA better; the J call may be wrong. CDR1 is DFQATT, CDR2 SNEGSKA, per germline (reference sequence). The CDR3 has 15 residues. Here the CDR3 DNA reads TGCAGTGCTAGAGATGGTGGAAGGGTAGGAGGGACCCAGTACTTC. Protein product: CSARDGGRVGGTQYF.

This rearrangement joins TRBV6-6 to TRBJ2-5; D may be TRBD1 (7 bases). The CDR3 loop spans 15 amino acids. Trimming took off 0 bases at V and 8 bases at J, with 16 bases between the two ends. Germline CDR1 and CDR2: MNHNY and SVGAGI (reference sequence). The chain's CDR3 is CASSYSKGRGDTQYF. In DNA, the CDR3 is TGTGCCAGCAGTTACTCGAAGGGCAGGGGGGACACCCAGTACTTC.

V gene TRBV5-1 combines with J gene TRBJ2-5, with D maybe TRBD1 (7 bases). Germline V CDR1 and CDR2: SGHRS, YFSETQ. The V end was cut by 3 bases, the J end by 7 bases, with 19 bases between. There are 15 residues in the CDR3. DNA of the CDR3: TGCGCCAGCAGCTCCTCAGGGGGGTCAGACGGGACCCAGTACTTC. Translation: CASSSSGGSDGTQYF.

This clonotype appeared a few times. The rearrangement links TRBV10-2 to TRBJ2-7, with TRBD2 as a possible D gene (6 bases). There are 13 residues in the CDR3. V gave up 6 bases and J gave up 3 bases, with 12 bases separating them. Germline V CDR1 and CDR2: WSHSY, SAAADI. Here the CDR3 reads CASRVGRGYEQYF. The CDR3 DNA reads as TGCGCCAGCAGGGTCGGGAGAGGCTACGAGCAGTACTTC.

V and J are TRBV2 and TRBJ2-1, with D maybe TRBD2 (6 bases). Germline CDR1 SNHLY, CDR2 FYNNEI. Trimming stripped 7 bases from V and 6 bases from J, with 10 bases between. The CDR3 sequence is 12 residues long. The CDR3 protein is CASNGGFNEQFF. The CDR3 bases are TGTGCCAGCAACGGGGGATTCAATGAGCAGTTCTTC.

This clonotype has a handful of counts. The rearrangement uses TRBV14 and TRBJ1-2; TRBD1 might be the D (5 bases). Trimming removed 2 bases from V and 2 bases from J, with 12 bases in between. The length of the CDR3 is 15 residues. Germline values: CDR1 SGHDN, CDR2 FVKESK. CDR3 DNA: TGTGCCAGCAGCCAACTGGGGACGGAGAACTATGGCTACACCTTC. As protein: CASSQLGTENYGYTF.

This clonotype was observed a handful of times. The chain recombines TRBV4-3 with TRBJ2-7; 11 bases match TRBD1. Germline lookup yields CDR1 LGHNA and CDR2 YSLEER. The CDR3 loop spans 15 amino acids. Trimming at V came to 1 base and at J to 7 bases, leaving 6 bases not matched to a gene. CDR3 protein: CASSQALGQGGEQYF. The CDR3 DNA follows: TGCGCCAGCAGCCAAGCTTTGGGACAGGGGGGGGAGCAGTACTTC.

This clonotype occurred a few times. The chain links TRBV20-1 to TRBJ2-1; maybe TRBD1 (6 bases). CDR1 and CDR2 (germline): DFQATT, SNEGSKA (reference sequence). V lost 4 bases and J 8 bases, leaving 18 bases between the germline ends. This CDR3 has 14 residues. The CDR3 DNA reads TGCAGTGCTACCAACAGGGAGCGGTTCGATGAGCAGTTCTTC. It is translated as CSATNRERFDEQFF.

This clonotype has a single count. The chain employs TRBV7-9 and TRBJ1-4; possible D gene TRBD1, 5 bases. Germline V gives CDR1 SEHNR, CDR2 FQNEAQ (reference sequence). Trimming took 5 bases from V and 7 from J, leaving 11 bases between them. CDR3 length: 13 amino acids. CDR3 in amino acids: CASSHGAGEKLFF. The CDR3, as DNA: TGTGCCAGCAGCCACGGGGCTGGTGAAAAACTGTTTTTT.

The chain has TRBV12-3 or TRBV12-4 and TRBJ2-1, with 14 bases fitting TRBD2. V shed 6 bases, J shed 6 bases, and the junction held 7 bases outside the gene matches. The CDR3 sequence is 16 residues long. CDR3 protein: CASSFLTSGRGNEQFF. The CDR3 DNA reads TGTGCCAGCAGCTTCCTGACTAGCGGGAGGGGCAATGAGCAGTTCTTC.

The chain links TRBV4-1 to TRBJ2-7; TRBD2 is a possible D gene (6 bases). CDR3 size: 17 residues. Germline CDR1 is MGHRA and CDR2 is YSYEKL. V dropped 2 bases and J dropped 6 bases, with 23 bases sitting between them. CDR3 in DNA: TGCGCCAGCAGCCAATCTTTATCGACTAGGCTCGGGGGCGAGCAGTACTTC. It translates to CASSQSLSTRLGGEQYF.

This clonotype was detected only a few times. V gene TRBV9 combines with J gene TRBJ1-1; the match to TRBD1 covers 11 bases. J gave up 3 bases and V 4 bases, and 5 bases lay outside the gene matches. The germline V gene encodes CDR1 SGDLS and CDR2 YYNGEE. The CDR3 loop spans 15 amino acids. The CDR3: CASSSGTGGDTEAFF. The CDR3 bases are TGTGCCAGCAGCTCCGGGACAGGGGGGGACACTGAAGCTTTCTTT.